Listed below are T cell receptor beta chains from one sample, sequenced in a study of OX40 agonist ivuxolimab in advanced cancers. Produced via immunoSEQ multiplex PCR; TCRdb's table is partial and in-frame only. The repertoire holds 72,000 or so clones, with 75% to 90% as singletons. The sample in question was CD4+ or CD8+ T cells sorted from blood, obtained in a trial of the OX40 agonist ivuxolimab. The receptors derive from an adult with an advanced solid tumor such as melanoma, head and neck, liver or kidney cancer. The CDR3 runs from the conserved cysteine through the conserved F or W. D genes are given only for firm matches. Not all rows give a size; the values are once, few, many and, for expanded clones, a class.

v_gene	d_gene	j_gene	abundance	CDR3nt	CDR3aa
TRBV7-9	.	TRBJ2-5	once	TGTGCCAGCAGCAAACAGGACAGTCAAGAGACCCAGTACTTC	CASSKQDSQETQYF
TRBV15	.	TRBJ2-5	.	TGTGCCACCAGCATCCCGGGGGTAGGGCAAGAGACCCAGTACTTC	CATSIPGVGQETQYF
TRBV5-4	.	TRBJ2-7	.	TGTGCCAGCAGCCTGAAAGGTGGGATAGGGGAGCAGTACTTC	CASSLKGGIGEQYF
TRBV7-9	.	TRBJ1-2	few	TGTGCCAGCAGCTTAGGGGCGGATCTGAGTGGCTACACCTTC	CASSLGADLSGYTF
TRBV6-1	TRBD1	TRBJ2-7	.	TGTGCCAGCAGTCTCCGGACAGGGGAAGGATACGAGCAGTACTTC	CASSLRTGEGYEQYF
TRBV30	.	TRBJ2-7	.	TGTGCCTGGAGTGTCCAAGCAGGGGAGCAGTACTTC	CAWSVQAGEQYF
TRBV7-2	.	TRBJ2-1	.	TGTGCCAGCAGCCCCCCGGCCGACAATGAGCAGTTCTTC	CASSPPADNEQFF
TRBV5-1	TRBD2	TRBJ2-5	.	TGCGCCAGCAGCCGACTAGCGGGAGAAGAGACCCAGTACTTC	CASSRLAGEETQYF
TRBV19	.	TRBJ1-2	.	TGTGCCAGTAGTATCTCGACCCGGCTCGGAGGCTACACCTTC	CASSISTRLGGYTF
TRBV28	TRBD1	TRBJ1-1	.	TGTGCCAGCAGTCCTCCCCGACAGGGACGGTTCACTGAAGCTTTCTTT	CASSPPRQGRFTEAFF
TRBV30	TRBD1	TRBJ2-7	.	TGTGCCTGGAGTGCAGGGGGCTACGAGCAGTACTTC	CAWSAGGYEQYF
TRBV9	.	TRBJ2-5	once	TGTGCCAGCAGCACCCGGGGGTCCCGCGGTCGGGAGACCCAGTACTTC	CASSTRGSRGRETQYF
TRBV11-3	.	TRBJ2-4	.	TGTGCCAGCAGCTCCCCGGGCCGACGGCAGTACTTC	CASSSPGRRQYF
TRBV5-1	TRBD2	TRBJ2-1	.	TGCGCCAGCAATGAGGGAGGGAGCACAAGGAATGAGCAGTTCTTC	CASNEGGSTRNEQFF
TRBV15	.	TRBJ1-1	.	TGTGCCACCAGCAGAGATCGGACGAACACTGAAGCTTTCTTT	CATSRDRTNTEAFF
TRBV5-1	TRBD2	TRBJ2-1	.	TGCGCCAGCAGCTTGGATGGCGGGAGCTCCTACAATGAGCAGTTCTTC	CASSLDGGSSYNEQFF
TRBV18	.	TRBJ1-1	.	TGTGCCAGCTCACCACACGAGTTGATCGGGAACACTGAAGCTTTCTTT	CASSPHELIGNTEAFF
TRBV9	TRBD1	TRBJ1-4	.	TGTGCCAGCAGCGCCGGGAGACAGGGACCCTCAACTAATGAAAAACTGTTTTTT	CASSAGRQGPSTNEKLFF
TRBV5-1	TRBD2	TRBJ2-3	.	TGCGCCAGCAGCCCAGGTATCCTAGCGGGGGGCACAGATACGCAGTATTTT	CASSPGILAGGTDTQYF
TRBV14	.	TRBJ1-4	.	TGTGCCAGCAGCCGGATCACCGGGAGGAATGAAAAACTGTTTTTT	CASSRITGRNEKLFF
TRBV7-6	.	TRBJ2-5	.	TGTGCCAGCAGCTTAGGTCCGGGCCAGCAAGAGACCCAGTACTTC	CASSLGPGQQETQYF
TRBV18	.	TRBJ2-1	few	TGTGCCAGCTCACGGACAAAAGGTAATGAGCAGTTCTTC	CASSRTKGNEQFF
TRBV28	.	TRBJ2-1	once	TGTGCCAGCAGGGGGGCCAACCCCTACAATGAGCAGTTCTTC	CASRGANPYNEQFF
TRBV19	.	TRBJ1-1	.	TGTGCCAGTAGTATAGATCTATGGGGTACTGAAGCTTTCTTT	CASSIDLWGTEAFF
TRBV5-1	.	TRBJ1-1	.	TGCGCCAGCAGCTCGGACAGCTCCACTTACACTGAAGCTTTCTTT	CASSSDSSTYTEAFF
TRBV5-6	TRBD1	TRBJ2-5	.	TGTGCCAGCAGCTACCGGGACAGAGGGAAAGAGACCCAGTACTTC	CASSYRDRGKETQYF
TRBV7-2	.	TRBJ2-3	.	TGTGCCAGCAGCTTCCAGGGGAGAAATACGCAGTATTTT	CASSFQGRNTQYF
TRBV9	TRBD1	TRBJ1-4	.	TGTGCCAGCAGCGTAGGAAACAGGGGGAATGAAAAACTGTTTTTT	CASSVGNRGNEKLFF
TRBV6-1	.	TRBJ1-4	.	TGTGCCAGCAGGGTACAGGGAGGTCATGAAAAACTGTTTTTT	CASRVQGGHEKLFF
TRBV2	TRBD1	TRBJ2-7	once	TGTGCCAGCAGTGCCCCGGGACAGGGGACCGGTAAGCAGTACTTC	CASSAPGQGTGKQYF
TRBV30	.	TRBJ2-3	once	TGTGCCTGGAGACCGGGACTCTCGAGAACAGATACGCAGTATTTT	CAWRPGLSRTDTQYF
TRBV12-5	.	TRBJ2-7	.	TGTGCTAGTGGTTACGGATTCTACGAGCAGTACTTC	CASGYGFYEQYF
TRBV5-1	.	TRBJ1-2	.	TGCGCCAGCAGCTTGTCGTGGTTCTCTGGCTACACCTTC	CASSLSWFSGYTF
TRBV6-6	.	TRBJ1-2	once	TGTGCCAGCACCGACGGCCTTATTCACACCTTC	CASTDGLIHTF
TRBV5-1	TRBD2	TRBJ2-1	.	TGCGCCAGCAGCTCGGGACTAGCGTCCAATGAGCAGTTCTTC	CASSSGLASNEQFF
TRBV28	TRBD1	TRBJ1-4	.	TGTGCCAGCACCCTATCCGGGACAGGGTTAGGAAAACTGTTTTTT	CASTLSGTGLGKLFF
TRBV5-1	.	TRBJ1-1	few	TGCGCCAGCAGCTGGGACACTACGGAAGGGACTGAAGCTTTCTTT	CASSWDTTEGTEAFF
TRBV30	TRBD1	TRBJ1-5	.	TGTGCCTGGAGTGTAGGGACAGGCAATCAGCCCCAGCATTTT	CAWSVGTGNQPQHF
TRBV30	.	TRBJ2-3	.	TGTGCCTGGAACCAGGGGTTGGGAGGAGATACGCAGTATTTT	CAWNQGLGGDTQYF
TRBV10-3	TRBD1	TRBJ1-2	.	TGTGCCATCAGTCAGGGACAGGGGGCGTCTGGCTACACCTTC	CAISQGQGASGYTF
TRBV5-1	TRBD1	TRBJ1-2	.	TGCGCCAGCAGCCCGACAGGGAACTATGGCTACACCTTC	CASSPTGNYGYTF
TRBV5-1	.	TRBJ1-2	.	TGCGCCAGCAGCTTGGGGTCAGCGAACAACTATGGCTACACCTTC	CASSLGSANNYGYTF
TRBV7-3	.	TRBJ2-1	.	TGTGCCAGCAGCTTAGGCGGGGCCGGGGGCGAGCAGTTCTTC	CASSLGGAGGEQFF
TRBV27	.	TRBJ2-6	.	TGTGCCAGCAGTTTAGTCTCCAAGGGCTCTGGGGCCAACGTCCTGACTTTC	CASSLVSKGSGANVLTF
TRBV7-8	TRBD2	TRBJ2-5	.	TGTGCCAGCACCCTAGCGGGGGGCAGGGAGACCCAGTACTTC	CASTLAGGRETQYF
TRBV6-5	TRBD1	TRBJ1-2	.	TGTGCCAGCAGTTATAGGGGGCGCGCAGTCGATGGCTACACCTTC	CASSYRGRAVDGYTF
TRBV5-1	TRBD1	TRBJ1-4	.	TGCGCCAGCAGCTTTGGACAGGGTCGTGAAAAACTGTTTTTT	CASSFGQGREKLFF
TRBV28	.	TRBJ2-6	.	TGTGCCAGCAGTGACAACTCTGGGGCCAACGTCCTGACTTTC	CASSDNSGANVLTF
TRBV5-4	.	TRBJ2-1	.	TGTGCCAGCTGGGACTGGCAAAACAATGAGCAGTTCTTC	CASWDWQNNEQFF
TRBV7-3	.	TRBJ1-1	.	TGTGCCAGCAGCTCTCAAGGGGACACTGAAGCTTTCTTT	CASSSQGDTEAFF
TRBV6-5	.	TRBJ1-2	.	TGTGCCAGCAGTTACGGGCGGGACAACTATGGCTACACCTTC	CASSYGRDNYGYTF
TRBV2	.	TRBJ2-2	few	TGTGCCAGCAGCCGGGACACGAACACCGGGGAGCTGTTTTTT	CASSRDTNTGELFF
TRBV27	.	TRBJ2-7	once	TGTGCCAGCAGTCCTCGAGGGGGTCATCCCTACGAGCAGTACTTC	CASSPRGGHPYEQYF
TRBV5-8	.	TRBJ2-2	.	TGTGCCAGCAGCTTGGTGCAGTTCGCGAACACCGGGGAGCTGTTTTTT	CASSLVQFANTGELFF
TRBV27	TRBD1	TRBJ1-4	.	TGTGCCAGCAGGGGCGGGACAGGGGGCGCAGGAAGTGAAAAACTGTTTTTT	CASRGGTGGAGSEKLFF